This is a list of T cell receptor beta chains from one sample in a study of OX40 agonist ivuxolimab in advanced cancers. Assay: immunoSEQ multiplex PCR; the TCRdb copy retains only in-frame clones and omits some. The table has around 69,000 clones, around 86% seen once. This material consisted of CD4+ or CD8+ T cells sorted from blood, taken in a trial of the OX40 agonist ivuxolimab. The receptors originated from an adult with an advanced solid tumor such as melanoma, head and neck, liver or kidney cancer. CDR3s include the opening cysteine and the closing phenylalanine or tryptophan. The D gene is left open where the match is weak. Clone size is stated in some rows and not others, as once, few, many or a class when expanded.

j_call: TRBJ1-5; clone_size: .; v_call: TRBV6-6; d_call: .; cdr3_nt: TGTGCCAGCAGTTACGGCAATCAGCCCCAGCATTTT; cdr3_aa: CASSYGNQPQHF
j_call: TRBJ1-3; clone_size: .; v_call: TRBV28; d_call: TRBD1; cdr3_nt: TGTGCCAGCAGTTCCCCGGGACAGGGGGTGGTAAACACCATATATTTT; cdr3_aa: CASSSPGQGVVNTIYF
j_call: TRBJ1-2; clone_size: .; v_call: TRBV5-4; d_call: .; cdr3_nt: TGTGCCAGCAGGACAGAAAAAAACTATGGCTACACCTTC; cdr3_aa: CASRTEKNYGYTF
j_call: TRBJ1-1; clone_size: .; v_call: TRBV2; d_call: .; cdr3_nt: TGTGCCAGCAGTGAAGCGAAGGATTCCATGAACACTGAAGCTTTCTTT; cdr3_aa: CASSEAKDSMNTEAFF
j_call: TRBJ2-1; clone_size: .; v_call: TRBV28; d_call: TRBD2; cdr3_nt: TGTGCCAGCAGTTTAGCGGGGGTGGAGCAGTTCTTC; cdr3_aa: CASSLAGVEQFF
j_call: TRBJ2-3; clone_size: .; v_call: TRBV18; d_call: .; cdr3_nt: TGTGCCAGCTCACCACCAAGGCAGGCAGATACGCAGTATTTT; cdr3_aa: CASSPPRQADTQYF
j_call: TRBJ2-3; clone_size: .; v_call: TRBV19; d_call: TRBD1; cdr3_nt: TGTGCCAGTGAGAGCCGGGACAGGGGACGAACAGATACGCAGTATTTT; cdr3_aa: CASESRDRGRTDTQYF
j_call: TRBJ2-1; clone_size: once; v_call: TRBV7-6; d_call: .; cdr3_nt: TGTGCCAGCAGCTTAAAAGGGACTGAGCAGTTCTTC; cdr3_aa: CASSLKGTEQFF
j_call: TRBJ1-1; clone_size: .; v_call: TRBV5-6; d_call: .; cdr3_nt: TGTGCCAGCAGCTTTCGACAGGCCCGGACCGAAGCTTTCTTT; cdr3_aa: CASSFRQARTEAFF
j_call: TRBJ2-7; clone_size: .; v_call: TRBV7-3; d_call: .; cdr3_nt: TGTGCCAGCAGCCGGGACCGATACTACGAGCAGTACTTC; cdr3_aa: CASSRDRYYEQYF
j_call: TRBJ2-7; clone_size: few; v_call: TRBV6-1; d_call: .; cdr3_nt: TGTGCCAGCAGTGAAAAGGGGGGGCTCCAGCTTCCTACCGAGCAGTACTTC; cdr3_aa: CASSEKGGLQLPTEQYF
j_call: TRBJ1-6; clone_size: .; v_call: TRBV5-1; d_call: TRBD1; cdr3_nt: TGCGCCAGTTCCGGGACAGCCTATAATTCACCCCTCCACTTT; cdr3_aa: CASSGTAYNSPLHF
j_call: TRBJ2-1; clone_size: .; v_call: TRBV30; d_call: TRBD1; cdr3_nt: TGTGCCTGGAAAACAGGGGGCGCGAATGAGCAGTTCTTC; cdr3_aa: CAWKTGGANEQFF
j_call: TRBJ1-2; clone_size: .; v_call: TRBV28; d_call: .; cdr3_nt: TGTGCCAGCAGTTCATCGACGGATGGCTACACCTTC; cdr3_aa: CASSSSTDGYTF
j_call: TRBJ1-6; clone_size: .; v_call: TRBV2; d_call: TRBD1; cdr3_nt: TGTGCCAGCAGCTCCTCCGGGACAGGGAATTCACCCCTCCACTTT; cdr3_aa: CASSSSGTGNSPLHF
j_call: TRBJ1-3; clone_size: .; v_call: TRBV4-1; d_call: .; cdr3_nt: TGCGCCAGCAGCCACTCAATCACCGGATCTGGAAACACCATATATTTT; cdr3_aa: CASSHSITGSGNTIYF
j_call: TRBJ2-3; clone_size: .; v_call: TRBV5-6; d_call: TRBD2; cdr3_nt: TGTGCCAGCAGTTTGACTAGCGGGGGGGCTACGCAGTATTTT; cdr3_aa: CASSLTSGGATQYF
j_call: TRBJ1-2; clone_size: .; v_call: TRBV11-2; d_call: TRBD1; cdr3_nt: TGTGCCAGCAGCTCGACAGGGGCAAAGGACTACACCTTC; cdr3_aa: CASSSTGAKDYTF
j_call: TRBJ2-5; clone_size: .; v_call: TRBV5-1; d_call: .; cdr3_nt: TGCGCCAGCAGCCGAACGACAGTACAAGAGACCCAGTACTTC; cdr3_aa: CASSRTTVQETQYF
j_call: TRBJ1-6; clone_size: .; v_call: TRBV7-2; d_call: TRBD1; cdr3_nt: TGTGCCAGCGGGACAGGGAGCTATAATTCACCCCTCCACTTT; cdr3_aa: CASGTGSYNSPLHF
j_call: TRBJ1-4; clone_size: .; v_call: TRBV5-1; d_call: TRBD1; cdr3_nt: TGCGCCAGCAGCGAGCAGGGGGGGTCTAATGAAAAACTGTTTTTT; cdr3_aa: CASSEQGGSNEKLFF
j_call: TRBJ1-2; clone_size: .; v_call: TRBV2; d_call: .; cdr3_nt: TGTGCCACCCAGGAGGGAAGTAACTATGGCTACACCTTC; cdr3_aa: CATQEGSNYGYTF
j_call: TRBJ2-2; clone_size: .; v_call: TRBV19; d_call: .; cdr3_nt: TGTGCCAGTAGGGTCTTACTGAACACCGGGGAGCTGTTTTTT; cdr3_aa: CASRVLLNTGELFF
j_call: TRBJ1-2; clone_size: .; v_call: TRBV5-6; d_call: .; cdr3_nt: TGTGCCAGCAGCTTGGATCGGCTCGACTATGGCTACACCTTC; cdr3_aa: CASSLDRLDYGYTF
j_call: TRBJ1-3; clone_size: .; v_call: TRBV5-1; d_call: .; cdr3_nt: TGCGCCAGCAGCTTGGAACTGTCTGGAAACACCATATATTTT; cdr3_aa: CASSLELSGNTIYF
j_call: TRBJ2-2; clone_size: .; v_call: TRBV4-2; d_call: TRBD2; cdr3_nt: TGTGCCAGCACGCGACTAGCGGGGGGAACCGGGGAGCTGTTTTTT; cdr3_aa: CASTRLAGGTGELFF
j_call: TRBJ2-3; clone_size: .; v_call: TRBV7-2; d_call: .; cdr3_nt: TGTGCCAGCAGCTCCCTAGCTGATACGCAGTATTTT; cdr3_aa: CASSSLADTQYF
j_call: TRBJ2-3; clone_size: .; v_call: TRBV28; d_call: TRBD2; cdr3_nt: TGTGCCAGCAGTTCCCCTAGCGGGGAGGGCACAGATACGCAGTATTTT; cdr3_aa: CASSSPSGEGTDTQYF
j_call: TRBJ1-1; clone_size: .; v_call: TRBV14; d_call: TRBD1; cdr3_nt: TGTGCCAGCAGAAATTGGGACAGGGCCACTGAAGCTTTCTTT; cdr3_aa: CASRNWDRATEAFF
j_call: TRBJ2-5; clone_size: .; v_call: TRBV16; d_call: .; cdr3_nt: TGTGCCAGCAGCCAATCCGGGCAGCCGCAAGAGACCCAGTACTTC; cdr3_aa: CASSQSGQPQETQYF
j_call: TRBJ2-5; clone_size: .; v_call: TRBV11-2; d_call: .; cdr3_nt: TGTGCCAGCAGCACACAGGGTCGGGAGACCCAGTACTTC; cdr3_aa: CASSTQGRETQYF
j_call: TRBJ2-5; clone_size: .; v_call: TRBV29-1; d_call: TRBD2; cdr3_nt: TGCAGCGTGGTACCGGGACTAGTTCGGGAGACCCAGTACTTC; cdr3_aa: CSVVPGLVRETQYF
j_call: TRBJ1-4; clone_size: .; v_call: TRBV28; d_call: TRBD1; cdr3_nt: TGTGCCAGCAGGGGACAGGGGGCCGGGGTGGAACTGTTTTTT; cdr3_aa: CASRGQGAGVELFF
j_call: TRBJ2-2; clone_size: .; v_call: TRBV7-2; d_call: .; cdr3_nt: TGTGCCAGCAGCTTAGCGTTAACCGGGGAGCTGTTTTTT; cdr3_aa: CASSLALTGELFF
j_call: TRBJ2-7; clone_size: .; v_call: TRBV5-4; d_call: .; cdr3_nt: TGTGCCAGCAGCTTGGCGCAGGGTGCCGAGCAGTACTTC; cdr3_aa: CASSLAQGAEQYF
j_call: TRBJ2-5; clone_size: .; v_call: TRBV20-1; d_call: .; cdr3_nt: TGCAGTGCTAGAGGGTCTGGGACCCAGTACTTC; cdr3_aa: CSARGSGTQYF
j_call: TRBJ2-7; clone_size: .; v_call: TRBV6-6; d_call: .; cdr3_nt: TGTGCCAGCAGTTATCAGGTCTACGAGCAGTACTTC; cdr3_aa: CASSYQVYEQYF
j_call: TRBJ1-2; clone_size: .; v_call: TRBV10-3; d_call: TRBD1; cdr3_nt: TGTGCCATCAGTGAGTCCGAAGGGGGCGGCTACACCTTC; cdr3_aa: CAISESEGGGYTF
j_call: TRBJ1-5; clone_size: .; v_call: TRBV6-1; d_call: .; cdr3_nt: TGTGCCAGCAGTGACTTACAGTATAGCAATCAGCCCCAGCATTTT; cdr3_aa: CASSDLQYSNQPQHF
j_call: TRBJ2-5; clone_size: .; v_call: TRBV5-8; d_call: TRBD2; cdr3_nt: TGTGCCAGCAGCCTTTCTAGCGGGGGGTGGAGCACGAAGACCCAGTACTTC; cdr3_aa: CASSLSSGGWSTKTQYF
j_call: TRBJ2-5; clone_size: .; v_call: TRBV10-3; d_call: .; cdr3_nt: TGTGCCATCAGCGGGTCCGCCCCAGGGCAAGAGACCCAGTACTTC; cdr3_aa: CAISGSAPGQETQYF
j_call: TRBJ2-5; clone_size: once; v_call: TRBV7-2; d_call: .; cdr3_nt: TGTGCCAGCAGCTTAAGGCAGAGAGAGACCCAGTACTTC; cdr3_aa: CASSLRQRETQYF
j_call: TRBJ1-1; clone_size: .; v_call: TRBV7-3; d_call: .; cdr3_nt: TGTGCCAGCAGCTCGGGGTCTATGAACACTGAAGCTTTCTTT; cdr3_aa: CASSSGSMNTEAFF
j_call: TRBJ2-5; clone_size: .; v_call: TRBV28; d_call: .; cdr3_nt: TGTGCCAGCACCGGTGGTTGGGGGCGAGAGACCCAGTACTTC; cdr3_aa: CASTGGWGRETQYF
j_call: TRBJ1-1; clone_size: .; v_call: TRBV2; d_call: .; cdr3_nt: TGTGCCAGCAGTGAAGGTACAGTCTTCTACACTGAAGCTTTCTTT; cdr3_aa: CASSEGTVFYTEAFF
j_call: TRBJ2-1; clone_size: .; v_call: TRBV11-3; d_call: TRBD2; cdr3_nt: TGTGCCAGCAGCGCCGGACTAGCGGGGGGGCAGAATGAGCAGTTCTTC; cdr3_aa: CASSAGLAGGQNEQFF
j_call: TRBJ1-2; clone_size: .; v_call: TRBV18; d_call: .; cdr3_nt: TGTGCCAGCTCACCGAATCCAGGGGAGAACTATGGCTACACCTTC; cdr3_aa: CASSPNPGENYGYTF
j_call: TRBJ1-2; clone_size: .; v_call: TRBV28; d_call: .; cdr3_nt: TGTGCCAGCAGTTCTGAACCCATAGATGGCTACACCTTC; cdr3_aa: CASSSEPIDGYTF
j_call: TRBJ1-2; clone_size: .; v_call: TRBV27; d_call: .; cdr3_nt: TGTGCCAGCAGTCCCTACAGGGCCGGCTACACCTTC; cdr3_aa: CASSPYRAGYTF
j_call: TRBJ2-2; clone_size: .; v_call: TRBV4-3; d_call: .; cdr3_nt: TGCGCCAGCAGCCACGGACCGAACACCGGGGAGCTGTTTTTT; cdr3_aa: CASSHGPNTGELFF
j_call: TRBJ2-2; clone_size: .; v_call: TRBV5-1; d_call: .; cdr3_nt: TGCGCCAGCACCCAGGATGGGGGGCGCACCGGGGAGCTGTTTTTT; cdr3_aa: CASTQDGGRTGELFF
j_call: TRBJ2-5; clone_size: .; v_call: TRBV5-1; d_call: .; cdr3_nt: TGCGCCAGTGGCCGGGGGACGGGGCCTTCACAAGAGACCCAGTACTTC; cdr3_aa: CASGRGTGPSQETQYF
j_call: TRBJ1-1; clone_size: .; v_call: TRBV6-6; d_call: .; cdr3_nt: TGTGCCAGCAGTTTAGGCGCCTCGGGGGACACTGAAGCTTTCTTT; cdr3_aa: CASSLGASGDTEAFF
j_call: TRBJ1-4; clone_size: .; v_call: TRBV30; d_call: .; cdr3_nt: TGTGCCTGGAGTAGGGGCCAGGGGAATGAAAAACTGTTTTTT; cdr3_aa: CAWSRGQGNEKLFF